This TCR beta chain was recovered during a study of blood T cell repertoires in COVID-19. Across the whole study: T cells, B-cell-depleted T cells, or PBMCs provided the cDNA or gDNA that served as material.

V was shortened by 1 base and J by 3 bases, with 6 bases between the two germline ends. The CDR3 has 13 amino acids. The germline CDR1 and CDR2 sequences are SGHNT and YYREEE (reference sequence). Per the original data handling: Reference gene primer amplification yielded estimated nucleated cell counts. Measured with immunoSEQ multiplex PCR; TCRdb has only the in-frame clones, and not every one. The V and J calls and the clone size are those of that table, but D and trimming were determined from the DNA. The data contain approximately 180,000 clones, more than 70% of them singletons. The receptor was isolated from a human donor in a cohort sampled during active COVID-19. The V gene is TRBV5-4, the J gene TRBJ2-3; D not certain. The sample was peripheral blood. The CDR3 bases are TGTGCCAGCAGCTTGACCGGGACAGATACGCAGTATTTT. This sequence encodes CASSLTGTDTQYF.